This TCR beta chain was sequenced for a study of cytomegalovirus exposure and HLA in healthy donors. The overall study: In an early release, HLA-typed donors contributed tens of millions of unique TCR sequences.

Study-wide findings and caveats: A prior analysis recorded that most TCR beta V segments were productive about 87% or about 30% of the time. The study recorded more than 150 TCR beta chains that were cytomegalovirus-associated.

This CDR3 has 15 residues. V lost 0 bases and J 8 bases, leaving 13 bases between the germline ends. Germline CDR1 is SGHAT and CDR2 is FQNNGV. This PCR relied on a set of 60 Vbeta primers and 13 Jbeta primers. Source study methods: Later, an analysis found some 80 million unique TCR beta chains, and 10 million to 11 million of these were shared. Clones were read by immunoSEQ multiplex PCR, and TCRdb kept only the in-frame ones, dropping some. V and J calls plus clone size are reproduced from that table; the DNA served to infer D and trimming. The sample consists of about 160,000 clones, approximately 81% of them appearing once. This clone appeared a single time. Its target is unknown.

The sequencing sample was made of PBMCs. The chain recombines TRBV11-2 with TRBJ1-4; D is undetermined. The sequence was obtained from a boy aged 2 to 10 in good health and CMV-seronegative. The CDR3 protein is CASSLDTGELEKLFF. The CDR3 coding sequence is TGTGCCAGCAGCTTAGACACGGGAGAGTTGGAAAAACTGTTTTTT.